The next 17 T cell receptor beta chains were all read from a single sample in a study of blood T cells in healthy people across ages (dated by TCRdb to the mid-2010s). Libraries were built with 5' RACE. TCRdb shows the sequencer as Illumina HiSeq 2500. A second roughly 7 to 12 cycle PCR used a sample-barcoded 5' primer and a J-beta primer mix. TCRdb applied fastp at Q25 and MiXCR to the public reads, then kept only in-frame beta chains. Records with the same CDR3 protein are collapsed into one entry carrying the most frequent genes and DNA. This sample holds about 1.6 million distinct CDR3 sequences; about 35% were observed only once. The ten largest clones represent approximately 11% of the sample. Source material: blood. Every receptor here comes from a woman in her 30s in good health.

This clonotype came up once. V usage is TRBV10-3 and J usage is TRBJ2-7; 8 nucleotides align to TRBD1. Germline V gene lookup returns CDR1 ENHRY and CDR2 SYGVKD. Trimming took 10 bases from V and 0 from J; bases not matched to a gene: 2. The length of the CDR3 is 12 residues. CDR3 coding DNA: TGTGCCAGGGGACAGGACTCCTACGAGCAGTACTTC. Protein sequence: CARGQDSYEQYF.

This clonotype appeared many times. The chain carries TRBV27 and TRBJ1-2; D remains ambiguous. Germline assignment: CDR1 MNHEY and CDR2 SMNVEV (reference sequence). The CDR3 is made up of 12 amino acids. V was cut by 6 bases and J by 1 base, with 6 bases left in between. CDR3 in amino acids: CASSSDNYGYTF. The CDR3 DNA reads TGTGCCAGCAGCTCAGATAACTATGGCTACACCTTC.

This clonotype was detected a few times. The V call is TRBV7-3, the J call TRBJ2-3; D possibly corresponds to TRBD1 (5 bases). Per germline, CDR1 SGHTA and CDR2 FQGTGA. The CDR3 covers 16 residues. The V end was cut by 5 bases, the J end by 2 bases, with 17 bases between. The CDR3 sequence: CASSQGSRGSTDTQYF. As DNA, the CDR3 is TGTGCCAGCAGCCAGGGATCTCGAGGCTCCACAGATACGCAGTATTTT.

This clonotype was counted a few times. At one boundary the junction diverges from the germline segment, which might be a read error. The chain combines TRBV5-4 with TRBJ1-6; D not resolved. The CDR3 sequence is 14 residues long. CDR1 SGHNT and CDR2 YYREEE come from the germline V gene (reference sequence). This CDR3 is CASSLGIDNSPLHF. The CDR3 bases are TGTGCCAGCAGTTTGGGGATCGATAATTCACCCCTCCACTTT.

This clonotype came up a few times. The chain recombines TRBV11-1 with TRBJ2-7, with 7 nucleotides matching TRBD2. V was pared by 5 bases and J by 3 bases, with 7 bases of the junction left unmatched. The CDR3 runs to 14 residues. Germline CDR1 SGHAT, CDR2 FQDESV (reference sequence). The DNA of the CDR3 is TGTGCCAGCAGCCCAGAGCGGGAATTCTACGAGCAGTACTTC. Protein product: CASSPEREFYEQYF.

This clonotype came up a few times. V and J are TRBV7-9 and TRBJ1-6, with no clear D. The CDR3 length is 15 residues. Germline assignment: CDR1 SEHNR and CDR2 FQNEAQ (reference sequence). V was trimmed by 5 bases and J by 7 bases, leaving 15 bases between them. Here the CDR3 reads CASSPLGYRNSPLHF. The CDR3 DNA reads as TGTGCCAGCAGCCCCCTGGGGTATCGGAATTCACCCCTCCACTTT.

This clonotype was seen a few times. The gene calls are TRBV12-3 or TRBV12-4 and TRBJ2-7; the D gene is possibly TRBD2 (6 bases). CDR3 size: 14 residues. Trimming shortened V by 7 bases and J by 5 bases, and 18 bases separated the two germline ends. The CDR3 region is CASTKGGSRDEQYF. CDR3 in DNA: TGTGCCAGCACCAAAGGAGGGTCCAGAGACGAGCAGTACTTC.

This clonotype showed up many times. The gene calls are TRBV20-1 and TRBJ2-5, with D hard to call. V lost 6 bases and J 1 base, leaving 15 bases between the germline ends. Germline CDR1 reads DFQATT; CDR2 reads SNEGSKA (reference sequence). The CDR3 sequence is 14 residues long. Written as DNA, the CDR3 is TGCAGTGCCTATGACGTCCGGTCCCAAGAGACCCAGTACTTC. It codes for CSAYDVRSQETQYF.

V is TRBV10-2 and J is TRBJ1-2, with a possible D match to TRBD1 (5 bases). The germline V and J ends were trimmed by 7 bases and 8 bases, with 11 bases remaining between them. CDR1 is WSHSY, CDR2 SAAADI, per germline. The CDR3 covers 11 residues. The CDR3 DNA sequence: TGCGCCAGCACAGGGTATCAAGGCTACACCTTC. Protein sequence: CASTGYQGYTF.

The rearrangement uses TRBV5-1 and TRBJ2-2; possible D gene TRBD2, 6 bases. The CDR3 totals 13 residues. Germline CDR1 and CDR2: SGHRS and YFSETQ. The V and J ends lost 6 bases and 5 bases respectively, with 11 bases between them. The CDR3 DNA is TGCGCCAGCAATGAGGAGGGGACCGGGGAGCTGTTTTTT. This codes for CASNEEGTGELFF.

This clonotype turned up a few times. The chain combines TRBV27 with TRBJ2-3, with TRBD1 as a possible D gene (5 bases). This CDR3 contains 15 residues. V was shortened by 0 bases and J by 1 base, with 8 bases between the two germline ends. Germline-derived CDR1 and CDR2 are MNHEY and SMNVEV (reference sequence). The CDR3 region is CASSLSTRGTDTQYF. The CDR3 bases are TGTGCCAGCAGTTTATCGACCAGGGGCACAGATACGCAGTATTTT.

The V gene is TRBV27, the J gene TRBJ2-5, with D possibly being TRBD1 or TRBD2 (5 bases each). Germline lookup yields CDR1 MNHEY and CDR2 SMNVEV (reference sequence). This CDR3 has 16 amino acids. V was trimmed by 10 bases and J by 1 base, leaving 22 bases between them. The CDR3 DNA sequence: TGTGCCACCTCAAGAGGGGCTCCGGGGTTCCAAGAGACCCAGTACTTC. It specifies CATSRGAPGFQETQYF.

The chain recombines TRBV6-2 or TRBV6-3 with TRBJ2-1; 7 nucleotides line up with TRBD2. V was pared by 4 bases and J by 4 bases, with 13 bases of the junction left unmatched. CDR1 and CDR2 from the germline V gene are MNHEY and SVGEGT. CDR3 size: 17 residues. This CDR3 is CASSWKQGLPIYNEQFF. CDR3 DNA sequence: TGTGCCAGCAGTTGGAAGCAGGGACTACCGATTTACAATGAGCAGTTCTTC.

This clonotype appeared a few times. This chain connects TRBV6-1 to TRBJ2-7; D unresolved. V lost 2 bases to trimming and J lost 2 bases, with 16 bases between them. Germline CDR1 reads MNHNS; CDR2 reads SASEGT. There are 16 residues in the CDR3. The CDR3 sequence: CASSEYGQLDTYEQYF. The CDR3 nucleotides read TGTGCCAGCAGTGAATATGGGCAGCTAGATACCTACGAGCAGTACTTC.

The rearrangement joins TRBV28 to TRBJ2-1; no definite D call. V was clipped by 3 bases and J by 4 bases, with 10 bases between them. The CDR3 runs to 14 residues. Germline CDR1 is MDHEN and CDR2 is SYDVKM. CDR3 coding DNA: TGTGCCAGCAGTTTTCTAGGGCTGTACAATGAGCAGTTCTTC. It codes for CASSFLGLYNEQFF.

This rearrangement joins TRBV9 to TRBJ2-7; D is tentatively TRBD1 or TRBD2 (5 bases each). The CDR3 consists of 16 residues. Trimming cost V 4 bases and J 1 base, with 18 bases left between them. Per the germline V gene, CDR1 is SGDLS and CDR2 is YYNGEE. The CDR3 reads CASSPPEGSRSYEQYF. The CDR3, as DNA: TGTGCCAGCAGCCCCCCCGAGGGGAGCCGTTCCTACGAGCAGTACTTC.

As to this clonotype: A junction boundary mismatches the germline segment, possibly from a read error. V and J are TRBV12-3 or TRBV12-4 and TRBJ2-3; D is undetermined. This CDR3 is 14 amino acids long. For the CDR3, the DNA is TGTGCCAGCAGTTTAGTGTCAACCACAGATACGCGGTATTTT. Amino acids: CASSLVSTTDTRYF.